One and the same sample provided the 18 T cell receptor beta chains below, sequenced in a study of T cell repertoires in cytomegalovirus infection. TCRdb fed the reads into MiXCR, producing one record per CDR3 protein. The sample consists of 310,000 or so distinct CDR3 sequences, 25% of them appearing once. Source material: PBMCs. The receptors originated from a human donor in good health (CMV status not recorded). Some clones in this sample may be carry-over from other donors' samples.

The chain carries TRBV29-1 and TRBJ2-3; 7 positions agree with TRBD1. Germline CDR1 SQVTM, CDR2 ANQGSEA. The CDR3 runs 13 residues. With V trimmed by 7 bases and J by 6 bases, 10 bases remained unmatched. The CDR3 nucleotides are TGCAGCGCTGAGACAGGGCTCGGGGATACGCAGTATTTT. Translated, it gives CSAETGLGDTQYF.

This clonotype has a count of ten or more. This chain joins TRBV7-2 and TRBJ2-2, with D possibly TRBD2 on 5 matching bases. V dropped 4 bases and J dropped 4 bases, with 7 bases sitting between them. The CDR3 length is 13 residues. Germline V CDR1 and CDR2: SGHTA, FQGNSA. CDR3 bases: TGTGCCAGCAGCTCTGGACTCACCGGGGAGCTGTTTTTT. Encoded protein: CASSSGLTGELFF.

This clonotype has at least ten counts. J is TRBJ2-3 and V is TRBV7-2; D is undetermined. The V gene's germline CDR1 is SGHTA and CDR2 FQGNSA. V was pared by 2 bases and J by 1 base, with 10 bases between. The CDR3 extends over 15 amino acids. The CDR3 sequence: CASSLRVVGTDTQYF. The CDR3, as DNA: TGTGCCAGCAGCTTAAGGGTGGTCGGCACAGATACGCAGTATTTT.

The chain couples TRBV30 to TRBJ2-7, with D perhaps TRBD1 (6 bases). CDR1 and CDR2 from the germline V gene are GTSNPN and SVGIG (reference sequence). V was trimmed by 3 bases and J by 4 bases, leaving 13 bases between them. The CDR3 is made up of 13 amino acids. The CDR3 here is CAWRNLGGYEQYF. The CDR3 DNA sequence: TGTGCCTGGAGGAATCTAGGGGGTTACGAGCAGTACTTC.

This clonotype was seen ten or more times. The CDR3 here is CASSAGQGRYNEQFF. Written as DNA, the CDR3 is TGTGCCAGCAGCGCGGGACAGGGGCGATACAATGAGCAGTTCTTC. V usage is TRBV7-2 and J usage is TRBJ2-1, with 10 positions matching TRBD1. With 5 bases clipped from V and 4 bases from J, the junction kept 5 bases outside the gene matches. The CDR3 totals 15 residues. Germline V lookup: CDR1 SGHTA, CDR2 FQGNSA.

This clonotype has a handful of counts. The CDR3 sequence is CASWDGARGYTF. DNA of the CDR3: TGTGCCAGCTGGGATGGAGCACGCGGCTACACCTTC. The chain has TRBV28 and TRBJ1-2; D uncertain. This CDR3 is 12 amino acids long. From germline, CDR1 is MDHEN and CDR2 SYDVKM. Between the trimmed V and J ends, which lost 8 bases and 8 bases, there was a span of 15 bases.

This clonotype came up many times. The chain carries TRBV6-6 and TRBJ2-1; a possible D gene is TRBD1 (5 bases). CDR1 is MNHNY, CDR2 SVGAGI, per germline (reference sequence). The CDR3 contains 13 residues. Trimming removed 8 bases from V and 0 bases from J, with 8 bases in between. CDR3 protein: CASGASSYNEQFF. Written as DNA, the CDR3 is TGTGCCAGCGGGGCTAGCTCCTACAATGAGCAGTTCTTC.

This clonotype was counted between two and nine times. The genes are TRBV6-1 and TRBJ1-5; TRBD1 might be the D (6 bases). This CDR3 region has 17 residues. V lost 4 bases and J 2 bases, leaving 18 bases between the germline ends. Germline V gene sequence: CDR1 MNHNS, CDR2 SASEGT. CDR3 sequence reads: CASSATPGQGGNQPQHF. The CDR3 DNA reads as TGTGCCAGCAGTGCCACACCGGGACAAGGGGGCAATCAGCCCCAGCATTTT.

The rearrangement uses TRBV7-2 and TRBJ2-7; D possibly uses TRBD1 or TRBD2 (5 bases each). Trimming removed 5 bases from V and 2 bases from J, with 10 bases in between. CDR3 length: 13 residues. CDR1 is SGHTA, CDR2 FQGNSA, per germline. CDR3 residues: CASSPMGPYEQYF. The CDR3 region has the DNA TGTGCCAGCAGCCCAATGGGACCCTACGAGCAGTACTTC.

The V gene is TRBV5-1, the J gene TRBJ2-3; tentative D call: TRBD1 (6 bases). The CDR3 extends over 16 amino acids. Trimming cost V 0 bases and J 4 bases, with 15 bases left between them. Germline-derived CDR1 and CDR2 are SGHRS and YFSETQ. This CDR3 reads CASSLAGRGIPDTQYF. The DNA of the CDR3 is TGCGCCAGCAGCTTGGCGGGAAGGGGGATCCCAGATACGCAGTATTTT.

The chain combines TRBV4-1 with TRBJ2-5; the match to TRBD2 covers 8 bases. Germline V gene lookup returns CDR1 MGHRA and CDR2 YSYEKL. With 1 base clipped from V and 5 bases from J, the junction kept 6 bases outside the gene matches. The CDR3 runs to 15 residues. Here the CDR3 reads CASSQVAGGSETQYF. The DNA for the CDR3 is TGCGCCAGCAGCCAAGTGGCGGGGGGCAGTGAGACCCAGTACTTC.

The rearrangement joins TRBV20-1 to TRBJ1-1; possible D gene TRBD1, 5 bases. Germline V gene lookup returns CDR1 DFQATT and CDR2 SNEGSKA (reference sequence). Deletions cut 3 bases from V and 4 bases from J, with 15 bases between. This CDR3 has 14 amino acids. The CDR3 DNA is TGCAGTGCTAGTTTGGCAGGGAGATTCACTGAAGCTTTCTTT. It specifies CSASLAGRFTEAFF.

This clonotype was seen a few times. The rearrangement uses TRBV24-1 and TRBJ2-2; 8 bases fit TRBD1. V shed 1 base and J 5 bases; nucleotides not matched to a gene: 5. Germline assignment: CDR1 KGHDR and CDR2 SFDVKD. This CDR3 contains 16 residues. DNA for the CDR3: TGTGCCACCAGTGATTTAGGACAGGGAAGGACCGGGGAGCTGTTTTTT. Amino acid sequence: CATSDLGQGRTGELFF.

The rearrangement uses TRBV7-2 and TRBJ2-3; 8 bases align to TRBD2. The germline V gene has CDR1 SGHTA and CDR2 FQGNSA. The V segment lost 0 bases and the J segment 3 bases; nucleotides outside the gene matches: 11. This CDR3 contains 18 residues. For the CDR3, the DNA is TGTGCCAGCAGCTTAGCAGTTGCGGGAGGAAGTTTTACAGATACGCAGTATTTT. Encoded protein: CASSLAVAGGSFTDTQYF.

V usage is TRBV28 and J usage is TRBJ2-7; 9 bases map to TRBD1. This CDR3 contains 11 residues. Per germline, CDR1 MDHEN and CDR2 SYDVKM. DNA for the CDR3: TGTGCCAGCAGTGCTACAGGGGGCCGGGTCGTC. Amino acid sequence: CASSATGGRVV.

The genes are TRBV7-9 and TRBJ2-4, with TRBD1 as a possible D gene (6 bases). The CDR3 has 14 amino acids. Trimming took 5 bases from V and 8 from J, leaving 16 bases between them. Looked up from germline, CDR1 is SEHNR and CDR2 is FQNEAQ (reference sequence). CDR3 in DNA: TGTGCCAGCAGCCCCAGGGGAATGTTGGACATTCAGTACTTC. Translation: CASSPRGMLDIQYF.

This clonotype was seen ten or more times. V is TRBV7-2 and J is TRBJ2-5; 8 bases map to TRBD2. The V and J ends lost 5 bases and 4 bases, in that order; junction bases with no gene match: 12. This CDR3 is built from 16 residues. Germline lookup yields CDR1 SGHTA and CDR2 FQGNSA. CDR3 amino acids: CASSPGGSGMGETQYF. DNA for the CDR3: TGTGCCAGCAGCCCCGGGGGTAGCGGGATGGGAGAGACCCAGTACTTC.

This sequence joins TRBV7-2 and TRBJ1-1; D not certain. The germline gives CDR1 SGHTA, CDR2 FQGNSA. V gave up 0 bases and J gave up 0 bases, with 14 bases separating them. The CDR3 length is 17 residues. The CDR3 loop reads CASSLASGQLMNTEAFF. The CDR3 DNA follows: TGTGCCAGCAGCTTAGCATCTGGTCAGCTTATGAACACTGAAGCTTTCTTT.